This section outlines one T cell receptor (beta chain) sequence together with its context. Its target is not known. J gave up 2 bases and V 6 bases, and 13 bases lay outside the gene matches. Germline V lookup: CDR1 LNHDA, CDR2 SQIVND (reference sequence). The CDR3 length is 16 residues. The data originate from a study of shared clonotypes between healthy human individuals. TCRdb keeps only in-frame clones here, not all; method: immunoSEQ multiplex PCR. The top ten hold under 0.45% of the sample, which has more than 1.2 million clones, just under 99% seen once. General study results and limits: A handful of donors shared approximately 5% of their naive CD4 clonotypes.

This TCR came from a man in his thirties or forties in good health. J is TRBJ2-7 and V is TRBV19; 7 bases align to TRBD2. The sequenced sample consisted of naive CD4+ T cells sorted from blood. Subset reported: CD45RA+ positively selected. The CDR3 spells CASSPSSGRKTYEQYF. In DNA, the CDR3 is TGTGCCAGTAGCCCCTCTAGCGGACGTAAGACCTACGAGCAGTACTTC. Filled out from reference TRBV19 and TRBJ2-7, the complete variable domain reads DGGITQSPKYLFRKEGQNVTLSCEQNLNHDAMYWYRQDPGQGLRLIYYSQIVNDFQKGDIAEGYSVSREKKESFPLTVTSAQKNPTAFYLCASSPSSGRKTYEQYFGPGTRLTVT.